What follows are 20 T cell receptor beta chains derived from one specimen sequenced in a study of radiotherapy plus CTLA-4 blockade in lung cancer. Profiling relied on immunoSEQ multiplex PCR, and the TCRdb table lists in-frame clones only, not all of them. The repertoire holds tens of thousands of clones, with around 80% as singletons. This specimen consisted of peripheral blood, obtained from a patient treated with radiotherapy plus ipilimumab. These receptors all stem from a human donor with non-small cell lung cancer who had a complete response to radiotherapy plus ipilimumab.

The chain joins TRBV27 to TRBJ1-6; tentative D call: TRBD1 (5 bases). Trimming stripped 5 bases from V and 8 bases from J, with 16 bases between. The CDR3 extends over 15 amino acids. CDR1 is MNHEY, CDR2 SMNVEV, per germline (reference sequence). In DNA, the CDR3 is TGTGCCAGCAGTCCATCCCGGGCAGGGCATTCACCCCTCCACTTT. This encodes CASSPSRAGHSPLHF.

The gene calls are TRBV6-5 and TRBJ1-1, with 7 positions matching TRBD1. CDR1 MNHEY and CDR2 SVGAGI come from the germline V gene. The V and J ends lost 5 bases and 5 bases, in that order; junction bases with no gene match: 5. CDR3 size: 13 residues. The CDR3 DNA reads TGTGCCAGCAGTAAAGACAGGGAGACTGAAGCTTTCTTT. This translates into CASSKDRETEAFF.

This clone was found once. The genes are TRBV6-5 and TRBJ2-3; 14 bases agree with TRBD2. Looked up from germline, CDR1 is MNHEY and CDR2 is SVGAGI. J lost 14 bases, V lost 0 bases, and 4 bases had no gene match. This CDR3 is 14 amino acids long. CDR3 in DNA: TGTGCCAGCAGTTACTCAATGACTAGCGGGGGGGGGTATTTT. Translating it yields CASSYSMTSGGGYF.

The chain carries TRBV5-5 and TRBJ2-1, with a weak D call TRBD1 (5 bases). V was pared by 0 bases and J by 0 bases, with 10 bases between. Germline CDR1 is SGHKS and CDR2 is YYEKEE (reference sequence). The CDR3 consists of 16 residues. In DNA form, the CDR3 reads TGTGCCAGCAGCTTGGGTTCAGGGATCTCCTACAATGAGCAGTTCTTC. Protein sequence: CASSLGSGISYNEQFF.

The chain is built from TRBV19 and TRBJ1-4, with a possible D match to TRBD1 (5 bases). Trimming took off 3 bases at V and 6 bases at J, with 17 bases between the two ends. Germline assignment: CDR1 LNHDA and CDR2 SQIVND (reference sequence). The CDR3 has 16 residues. Here the CDR3 DNA reads TGTGCCAGTAGTATCGGACGGGCCGTGGGGCATGAAAAACTGTTTTTT. It yields the protein CASSIGRAVGHEKLFF.

In regard to this clone: One junction end does not reproduce the germline sequence, and a read error may be involved. The V and J genes are TRBV2 and TRBJ1-2; D possibly corresponds to TRBD1 (5 bases). The CDR3 runs 16 residues. Germline CDR1 is SNHLY and CDR2 is FYNNEI. This CDR3 is CASRDRDPRFNHGYTF. DNA of the CDR3: TGTGCCAGTAGAGACCGGGACCCTCGCTTTAACCATGGCTACACCTTC.

V gene TRBV5-1 combines with J gene TRBJ1-4, with 7 bases lining up with TRBD1. Germline-derived CDR1 and CDR2 are SGHRS and YFSETQ. After removal of 0 bases from V and 1 base from J, the junction contained 3 bases not matched to a gene. The CDR3 covers 16 residues. Written as DNA, the CDR3 is TGCGCCAGCAGCTTGGGACAGGGCTTAACTAATGAAAAACTGTTTTTT. Its protein is CASSLGQGLTNEKLFF. Using reference TRBV5-1 and TRBJ1-4 for the parts outside the CDR3, the full variable domain is KAGVTQTPRYLIKTRGQQVTLSCSPISGHRSVSWYQQTPGQGLQFLFEYFSETQRNKGNFPGRFSGRQFSNSRSEMNVSTLELGDSALYLCASSLGQGLTNEKLFFGSGTQLSVL.

The chain joins TRBV2 to TRBJ2-1, with 14 bases that match TRBD2. This CDR3 is built from 19 residues. Losses at the gene ends were 7 bases for V and 0 bases for J; bases not matched to a gene: 11. CDR1 is SNHLY, CDR2 FYNNEI, per germline. CDR3 DNA sequence: TGTGCCAGCACCAGAGAAAGAGGGACTAGCGGGAGCTCCTACAATGAGCAGTTCTTC. Its translation is CASTRERGTSGSSYNEQFF.

The DNA of the CDR3 is TGTGCCAGCAGGTCTAGCGTAGCCAAAAACATTCAGTACTTC. This translates into CASRSSVAKNIQYF. This sequence joins TRBV11-3 and TRBJ2-4, with a possible D match to TRBD2 (6 bases). Trimming took 6 bases from V and 0 from J, leaving 9 bases between them. The CDR3 sequence is 14 residues long. Germline loops: CDR1 SGHNT, CDR2 YENEEA.

This clone has a handful of counts. The gene calls are TRBV6-5 and TRBJ2-1; unclear D gene. Trimming stripped 2 bases from V and 6 bases from J, with 11 bases between. Germline V gives CDR1 MNHEY, CDR2 SVGAGI. The CDR3 totals 14 residues. Written as DNA, the CDR3 is TGTGCCAGCAGTTACGTAGGAGACCCCAATGAGCAGTTCTTC. The encoded protein is CASSYVGDPNEQFF.

As to this clone: At the DNA level, this CDR3 is encoded by other sequences in the same sample as well. The V and J genes are TRBV14 and TRBJ1-3; D unresolved. V was cut by 4 bases and J by 0 bases, with 7 bases left in between. The CDR3 is made up of 14 amino acids. The V gene's germline CDR1 is SGHDN and CDR2 FVKESK. The CDR3 nucleotides read TGTGCCAGCAGCCTGTCGAACTCTGGAAACACCATATATTTT. Its protein product is CASSLSNSGNTIYF.

Only one count was recorded for this clone. The chain combines TRBV29-1 with TRBJ2-3, with unresolved D. V was pared by 6 bases and J by 6 bases, with 10 bases between. The CDR3 totals 11 residues. The V gene's germline CDR1 is SQVTM and CDR2 ANQGSEA. As DNA, the CDR3 is TGCAGCGTCCCCGGCGAGGATACGCAGTATTTT. It translates to CSVPGEDTQYF.

The chain combines TRBV7-2 with TRBJ2-4; D remains unclear. CDR3 length equals 13 residues. Germline-derived CDR1 and CDR2 are SGHTA and FQGNSA. Trimming took 2 bases from V and 4 from J, leaving 6 bases between them. The CDR3 nucleotides are TGTGCCAGCAGCTTAATCGGGAAAAACATTCAGTACTTC. The encoded protein is CASSLIGKNIQYF.

The chain joins TRBV5-1 to TRBJ1-2; 8 positions match TRBD1. CDR3 length: 15 residues. From germline, CDR1 is SGHRS and CDR2 YFSETQ. V shed 4 bases and J 3 bases; nucleotides not matched to a gene: 8. This CDR3 reads CASSPGTGWDYGYTF. In DNA, the CDR3 is TGCGCCAGCAGCCCAGGGACAGGTTGGGACTATGGCTACACCTTC.

DNA of the CDR3: TGTGCCAGCAGCTTAGAGGACAGGGGAGAGCAGTACTTC. Residues: CASSLEDRGEQYF. The rearrangement joins TRBV11-3 to TRBJ2-7; 9 positions match TRBD1. V lost 0 bases and J lost 7; bases outside the gene matches: 1. This CDR3 contains 13 residues. Germline loops: CDR1 SGHNT, CDR2 YENEEA.

The V and J genes are TRBV7-2 and TRBJ1-4, with TRBD1 as a possible D gene (5 bases). CDR3 length equals 14 residues. The V end was cut by 6 bases, the J end by 5 bases, with 13 bases between. Germline loops: CDR1 SGHTA, CDR2 FQGNSA. In nucleotides, the CDR3 is TGTGCCAGCAGTTCCGGGACGGGAAATGAAAAACTGTTTTTT. It is translated as CASSSGTGNEKLFF.

The genes are TRBV7-9 and TRBJ1-1; 7 positions match TRBD1. The CDR3 is 16 amino acids. Germline values: CDR1 SEHNR, CDR2 FQNEAQ (reference sequence). Trimming cost V 3 bases and J 3 bases; bases outside gene matches: 10. CDR3 coding DNA: TGTGCCAGCAGCTTGCTACAGGGGAGGTCGGACACTGAAGCTTTCTTT. Protein sequence: CASSLLQGRSDTEAFF.

This clone was counted once. The J gene is TRBJ1-2, the V gene TRBV30; no definite D call. V lost 0 bases to trimming and J lost 4 bases, with 12 bases between them. The CDR3 sequence is 14 residues long. Germline V lookup: CDR1 GTSNPN, CDR2 SVGIG (reference sequence). The CDR3 nucleotides read TGTGCCTGGAGTGTCCCTAGGGTAGGCTATGGCTACACCTTC. Translating gives CAWSVPRVGYGYTF.

V and J are TRBV4-1 and TRBJ1-1, with 9 bases that match TRBD1. Germline CDR1 MGHRA, CDR2 YSYEKL. Unmatched junction bases numbered 5, after V lost 4 bases and J lost 2 bases. The CDR3 contains 15 residues. The CDR3 DNA is TGCGCCAGCAGCCTCTTGGGACAGGGCAACACTGAAGCTTTCTTT. Amino acid sequence: CASSLLGQGNTEAFF.

The chain employs TRBV7-2 and TRBJ2-1; the D is unclear. Trimming pared 10 bases from V and 2 bases from J, leaving 18 bases between. This CDR3 is built from 15 residues. Germline V gene data show CDR1 as SGHTA and CDR2 as FQGNSA. CDR3 sequence reads: CATCRGLDTYNEQFF. DNA for the CDR3: TGTGCCACCTGTCGCGGATTAGACACCTACAATGAGCAGTTCTTC.